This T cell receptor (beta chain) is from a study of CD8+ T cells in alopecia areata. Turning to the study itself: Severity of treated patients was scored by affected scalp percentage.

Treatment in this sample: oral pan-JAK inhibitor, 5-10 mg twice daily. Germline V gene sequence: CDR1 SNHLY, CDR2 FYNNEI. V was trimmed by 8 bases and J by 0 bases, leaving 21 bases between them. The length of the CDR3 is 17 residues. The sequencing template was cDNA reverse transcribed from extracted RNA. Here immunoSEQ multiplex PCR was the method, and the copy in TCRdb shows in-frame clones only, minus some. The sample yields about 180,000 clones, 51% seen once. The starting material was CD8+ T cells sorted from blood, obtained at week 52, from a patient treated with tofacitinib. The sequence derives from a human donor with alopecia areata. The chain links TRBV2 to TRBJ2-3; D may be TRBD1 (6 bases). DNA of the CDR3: TGTGCCAGCCGTCTTGAATACAGGGAATCCAGCACAGATACGCAGTATTTT. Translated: CASRLEYRESSTDTQYF.